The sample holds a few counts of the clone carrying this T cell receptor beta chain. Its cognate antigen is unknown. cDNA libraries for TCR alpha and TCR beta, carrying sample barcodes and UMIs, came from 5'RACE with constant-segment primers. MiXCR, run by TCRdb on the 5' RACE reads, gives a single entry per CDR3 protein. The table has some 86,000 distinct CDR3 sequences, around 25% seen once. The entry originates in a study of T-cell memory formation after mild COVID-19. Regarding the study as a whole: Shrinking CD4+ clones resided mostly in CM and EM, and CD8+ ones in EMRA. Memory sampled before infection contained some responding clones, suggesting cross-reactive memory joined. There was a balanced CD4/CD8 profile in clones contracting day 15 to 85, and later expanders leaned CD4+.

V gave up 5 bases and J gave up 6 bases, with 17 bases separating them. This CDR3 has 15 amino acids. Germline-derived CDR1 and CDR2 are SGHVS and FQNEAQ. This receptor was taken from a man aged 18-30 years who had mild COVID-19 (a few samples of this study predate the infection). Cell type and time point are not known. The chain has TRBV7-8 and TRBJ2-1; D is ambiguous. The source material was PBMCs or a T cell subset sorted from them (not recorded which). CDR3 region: CASSTGPAIGNEQFF. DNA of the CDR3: TGTGCCAGCAGCACCGGCCCTGCGATCGGCAATGAGCAGTTCTTC.